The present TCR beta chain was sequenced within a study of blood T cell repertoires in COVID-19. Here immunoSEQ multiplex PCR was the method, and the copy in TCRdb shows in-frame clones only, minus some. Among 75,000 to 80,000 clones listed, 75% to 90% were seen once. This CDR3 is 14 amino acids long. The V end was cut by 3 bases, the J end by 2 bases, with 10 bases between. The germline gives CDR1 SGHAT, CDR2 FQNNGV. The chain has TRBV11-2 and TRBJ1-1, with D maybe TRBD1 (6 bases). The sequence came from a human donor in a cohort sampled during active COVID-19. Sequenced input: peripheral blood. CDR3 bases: TGTGCCAGCAGCTTTGGGGGCAGCAACACTGAAGCTTTCTTT. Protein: CASSFGGSNTEAFF.